The 25 T cell receptor beta chains given below trace back to one sample, sequenced in a study of cytomegalovirus exposure and HLA in healthy donors. Use of 60 Vbeta and 13 Jbeta primers characterized the PCR. Measured with immunoSEQ multiplex PCR; TCRdb has only the in-frame clones, and not every one. This table has approximately 190,000 clones, about 80% appearing once. Material: PBMCs. These receptors all stem from a woman aged 50 to 60 in good health and CMV-seropositive.

V usage is TRBV6-1 and J usage is TRBJ1-1, with D hard to call. Germline CDR1 and CDR2: MNHNS and SASEGT. Trimming stripped 2 bases from V and 10 bases from J, with 8 bases between. The CDR3 runs to 11 residues. Written as DNA, the CDR3 is TGTGCCAGCAGTGAAAAGAACACAGCTTTCTTT. It specifies CASSEKNTAFF.

The gene calls are TRBV2 and TRBJ1-2; 7 bases align to TRBD1. The junction had 5 bases not matched to a gene; V was cut back by 2 bases and J by 2 bases. CDR3 size: 15 residues. The germline CDR1 and CDR2 sequences are SNHLY and FYNNEI. The chain's CDR3 is CASSERAGGNYGYTF. CDR3 DNA sequence: TGTGCCAGCAGTGAAAGGGCAGGGGGGAACTATGGCTACACCTTC.

The CDR3 loop reads CASSLARGVGGGETQYF. Written as DNA, the CDR3 is TGTGCCAGCAGCTTAGCCCGGGGGGTAGGGGGTGGAGAGACCCAGTACTTC. The rearrangement joins TRBV11-2 to TRBJ2-5; possibly TRBD2 for D (7 bases). CDR3 length: 17 residues. V was cut by 1 base and J by 4 bases, with 19 bases left in between. CDR1 is SGHAT, CDR2 FQNNGV, per germline.

The chain carries TRBV23-1 and TRBJ2-4, with D maybe TRBD1 (5 bases). TRBV23-1 is flagged as an ORF with uncertain function. The V gene lost 5 bases and the J gene lost 0 bases, with 20 bases spanning the gap. The CDR3 sequence is 18 residues long. CDR3 loop: CASSTLQDDKLAKNIQYF. As DNA, the CDR3 is TGCGCCAGCAGTACACTACAGGACGATAAACTAGCCAAAAACATTCAGTACTTC.

This clone was counted once. The chain couples TRBV14 to TRBJ1-3; 8 positions agree with TRBD1. CDR1 is SGHDN, CDR2 FVKESK, per germline. J gave up 8 bases and V 6 bases, and 6 bases lay outside the gene matches. The CDR3 covers 13 residues. Here the CDR3 reads CASRPGQGYTIYF. CDR3 DNA: TGTGCCAGCAGACCAGGACAGGGATACACCATATATTTT.

On this clone: One end of the junction does not line up with germline, which may come from a read error. The chain combines TRBV7-9 with TRBJ2-6; D perhaps matches TRBD2 (5 bases). Germline-derived CDR1 and CDR2 are SEHNR and FQNEAQ (reference sequence). CDR3 length: 15 residues. In nucleotides, the CDR3 is TGTTCCAGCAGCTTACTAGGCTCTGGGGCCAACGTCCTGACTTTC. Its protein product is CSSSLLGSGANVLTF.

The genes are TRBV5-8 and TRBJ2-5, with TRBD2 identical over 16 bases. With 6 bases clipped from V and 5 bases from J, the junction kept 13 bases outside the gene matches. CDR3 length equals 18 residues. From germline, CDR1 is SGHTS and CDR2 YDEGEE. In DNA form, the CDR3 reads TGTGCCAGCACCCGGGGGACTAGCGGGGGGGCCTTCGCTGAGACCCAGTACTTC. Translating it yields CASTRGTSGGAFAETQYF.

The J gene is TRBJ2-7, the V gene TRBV18; 8 bases agree with TRBD1. V lost 3 bases and J lost 0; bases outside the gene matches: 4. Germline CDR1 KGHSH, CDR2 LQKENI. This CDR3 is 15 amino acids long. CDR3 bases: TGTGCCAGCTCACCCTCGGGACAGGCCTCCTACGAGCAGTACTTC. This sequence encodes CASSPSGQASYEQYF.

V is TRBV6-5 and J is TRBJ1-1; 7 bases are shared with TRBD1. The trim removed 10 bases at V and 0 bases at J, leaving 5 bases unmatched. The CDR3 covers 13 residues. The germline V gene has CDR1 MNHEY and CDR2 SVGAGI. CDR3 in DNA: TGTGCCACCTCGGGACAGATGAACACTGAAGCTTTCTTT. This sequence encodes CATSGQMNTEAFF.

V usage is TRBV7-8 and J usage is TRBJ2-3; 15 nucleotides match TRBD2. J lost 2 bases, V lost 6 bases, and 9 bases had no gene match. CDR3 length equals 18 residues. Germline CDR1 is SGHVS and CDR2 is FQNEAQ. This CDR3 reads CASRGLAGGRRNTDTQYF. The CDR3 DNA is TGTGCCAGCAGAGGACTAGCGGGGGGGCGTCGGAACACAGATACGCAGTATTTT.

CDR3 in amino acids: CASSFYRGYEQYF. CDR3 in DNA: TGTGCCAGCAGTTTTTACAGGGGTTACGAGCAGTACTTC. The J gene is TRBJ2-7, the V gene TRBV27; 7 bases are shared with TRBD1. Germline V gene lookup returns CDR1 MNHEY and CDR2 SMNVEV (reference sequence). The CDR3 runs 13 residues. The ends lost 3 bases at V and 4 bases at J; junction bases unmatched: 3.

V is TRBV18 and J is TRBJ2-6; D ambiguous. The CDR3 is made up of 15 amino acids. Looked up from germline, CDR1 is KGHSH and CDR2 is LQKENI. V dropped 3 bases and J dropped 0 bases, with 6 bases sitting between them. CDR3: CASSPISSGANVLTF. The CDR3 DNA is TGTGCCAGCTCACCCATTAGCTCTGGGGCCAACGTCCTGACTTTC. Drawing the rest from reference TRBV18 and TRBJ2-6, the complete variable domain is NAGVMQNPRHLVRRRGQEARLRCSPMKGHSHVYWYRQLPEEGLKFMVYLQKENIIDESGMPKERFSAEFPKEGPSILRIQQVVRGDSAAYFCASSPISSGANVLTFGAGSRLTVL.

The chain couples TRBV2 to TRBJ1-5, with D perhaps TRBD1 (5 bases). Germline V CDR1 and CDR2: SNHLY, FYNNEI. The CDR3 has 17 amino acids. The germline V and J ends were trimmed by 3 bases and 3 bases, with 18 bases remaining between them. The CDR3 region is CASSDRQGVVDNQPQHF. The CDR3 DNA sequence: TGTGCCAGCAGTGACCGCCAGGGTGTTGTGGACAATCAGCCCCAGCATTTT.

The chain couples TRBV28 to TRBJ2-4, with 7 bases that match TRBD1. CDR1 and CDR2 (germline): MDHEN, SYDVKM. The CDR3 is made up of 14 amino acids. The trim removed 6 bases at V and 5 bases at J, leaving 7 bases unmatched. In DNA form, the CDR3 reads TGTGCCAGCAGCCTGACAGGGCCTGAAAACATTCAGTACTTC. This gives the protein CASSLTGPENIQYF.

The chain is built from TRBV6-1 and TRBJ2-5, with D maybe TRBD1 (6 bases). Germline V gene data show CDR1 as MNHNS and CDR2 as SASEGT. Between the trimmed V and J ends, which lost 2 bases and 1 base, there was a span of 14 bases. The CDR3 length is 16 residues. The DNA of the CDR3 is TGTGCCAGCAGTGAATGGGCGGACAGACTCCAAGAGACCCAGTACTTC. Translated, it gives CASSEWADRLQETQYF.

The gene calls are TRBV28 and TRBJ1-4, with D tentatively TRBD1 (6 bases). The CDR3 loop spans 14 amino acids. Trimming pared 6 bases from V and 6 bases from J, leaving 14 bases between. Germline loops: CDR1 MDHEN, CDR2 SYDVKM. The CDR3 bases are TGTGCCAGCAGCCCCACAGGGAGGGATGAAAAACTGTTTTTT. Its protein is CASSPTGRDEKLFF.

The chain has TRBV7-9 and TRBJ1-2; TRBD1 agrees at 7 bases. This CDR3 has 14 residues. V was clipped by 2 bases and J by 8 bases; unmatched bases: 8. Germline V gives CDR1 SEHNR, CDR2 FQNEAQ (reference sequence). This CDR3 is CASSLLEGARGYTF. The CDR3 DNA reads as TGTGCCAGCAGCTTATTAGAGGGGGCCAGAGGCTACACCTTC.

The rearrangement links TRBV6-5 to TRBJ2-7; 8 bases fit TRBD2. Germline CDR1 is MNHEY and CDR2 is SVGAGI. Germline trimming cut 10 bases from V and 7 bases from J; bases unmatched to any gene: 15. The CDR3 is made up of 14 amino acids. CDR3 coding DNA: TGTGCCACACGGGAGGGGGGGTCTAGGGAAGAGCAGTACTTC. Protein sequence: CATREGGSREEQYF.

A word on this clone: A junction end diverges from the germline sequence, so it may reflect a read error. Other DNA sequences in this specimen translate into the identical CDR3. This sequence joins TRBV6-5 and TRBJ1-3, with D perhaps matching TRBD1 (6 bases). This CDR3 has 13 residues. Per the germline V gene, CDR1 is MNHEY and CDR2 is SVGAGI. CDR3 residues: CASSPPQGNTIYF. In DNA, the CDR3 is TGTGCCAGCAGTCCACCACAGGGAAACACCATATACTTT.

This sequence joins TRBV4-2 and TRBJ1-6, with a tentative D call TRBD1 (6 bases). This CDR3 is 15 amino acids long. Germline V gives CDR1 LGHNA, CDR2 YNFKEQ. V was pared by 0 bases and J by 9 bases, with 12 bases between. The CDR3 here is CASSQDLGGISPLHF. The DNA for the CDR3 is TGTGCCAGCAGCCAAGATCTTGGGGGCATTTCACCCCTCCACTTT.

This clone was seen a few times. The chain links TRBV7-9 to TRBJ1-6; D unclear. This CDR3 spans 13 amino acids. The V end was cut by 5 bases, the J end by 8 bases, with 10 bases between. Germline values: CDR1 SEHNR, CDR2 FQNEAQ (reference sequence). This chain's CDR3 is CASSPSGDSPLHF. The CDR3 region has the DNA TGTGCCAGCAGCCCCTCGGGTGATTCACCCCTCCACTTT.

V gene TRBV6-1 combines with J gene TRBJ1-2; TRBD1 agrees at 9 bases. Germline loops: CDR1 MNHNS, CDR2 SASEGT. The CDR3 totals 14 residues. The ends lost 5 bases at V and 4 bases at J; junction bases unmatched: 5. The CDR3 region has the DNA TGTGCCAGCAGTCCCGACAGGGGGGCCTATGGCTACACCTTC. This codes for CASSPDRGAYGYTF.

This clone appeared a few times. The chain links TRBV27 to TRBJ1-6, with D perhaps TRBD1 (5 bases). The CDR3 length is 15 residues. The V gene lost 4 bases and the J gene lost 6 bases, with 13 bases spanning the gap. The germline V gene has CDR1 MNHEY and CDR2 SMNVEV (reference sequence). CDR3 region: CASSSRDGLNSPLHF. CDR3 sequence (DNA): TGTGCCAGCAGTTCGCGGGACGGCCTTAATTCACCCCTCCACTTT.

This clone was detected only a few times. The V gene is TRBV6-5, the J gene TRBJ1-1; 9 nucleotides align to TRBD1. This CDR3 spans 13 amino acids. V lost 10 bases to trimming and J lost 4 bases; unmatched junction nucleotides: 7. The germline CDR1 and CDR2 sequences are MNHEY and SVGAGI. The CDR3 loop reads CATSGTGSTEAFF. The CDR3 DNA reads TGTGCCACGTCCGGGACAGGGAGCACTGAAGCTTTCTTT.

The rearrangement joins TRBV27 to TRBJ2-7; a weak D match, TRBD1 (6 bases). Germline assignment: CDR1 MNHEY and CDR2 SMNVEV (reference sequence). The ends were cut back, 0 bases at V and 5 bases at J, with 17 bases in the middle. The CDR3 spans 16 residues. The CDR3 reads CASSLSAPDRFNEQYF. CDR3 nucleotides: TGTGCCAGCAGTTTATCGGCCCCAGACAGGTTCAACGAGCAGTACTTC.